Listed below are T cell receptor beta chains from one sample, sequenced in a study of T cell repertoires in cytomegalovirus infection. Their antigens remain unidentified. Via MiXCR, TCRdb re-called the reads, giving one row per CDR3 protein. This sample has approximately 770,000 distinct CDR3 sequences; 29% occur once, and the top ten carry 10% to 15%. The specimen comprised cultured CD8+ T cells from PBMCs, sampled from culture after CMV antigen stimulation. The receptors stem from a human donor in good health (CMV status not recorded). Some clones in this sample may be carry-over from other donors' samples. CDR3s include the opening cysteine and the closing phenylalanine or tryptophan. A D gene is named only where the DNA matches it firmly. Clone size appears in some rows only: once, few, many, or a class for an expanded clone.

cdr3_length: 18; d_call: TRBD1; j_call: TRBJ1-2; clone_size: NA; v_call: TRBV6-8; cdr3_aa: CASSPTDRGRVLNYGYTF; cdr3_nt: TGTGCCAGCAGTCCCACGGACAGGGGACGCGTACTAAACTATGGCTACACCTTC
cdr3_length: 13; d_call: NA; j_call: TRBJ1-1; clone_size: few; v_call: TRBV9; cdr3_aa: CASSLPPHTEAFF; cdr3_nt: TGTGCCAGCAGCCTCCCGCCCCACACTGAAGCTTTCTTT
cdr3_length: 15; d_call: TRBD1; j_call: TRBJ1-1; clone_size: NA; v_call: TRBV10-3; cdr3_aa: CAIRVLRGQNTEAFF; cdr3_nt: TGTGCCATCAGGGTACTCAGGGGGCAGAACACTGAAGCTTTCTTT
cdr3_length: 15; d_call: NA; j_call: TRBJ2-7; clone_size: NA; v_call: TRBV20-1; cdr3_aa: CSARERTRDPYEQYF; cdr3_nt: TGCAGTGCTAGAGAGAGAACCAGGGATCCCTACGAGCAGTACTTC
cdr3_length: 13; d_call: TRBD1; j_call: TRBJ1-2; clone_size: many; v_call: TRBV18; cdr3_aa: CASSPRTGDGYTF; cdr3_nt: TGTGCCAGCTCACCACGGACAGGGGATGGCTACACCTTC
cdr3_length: 15; d_call: NA; j_call: TRBJ1-2; clone_size: NA; v_call: TRBV11-2; cdr3_aa: CASSLWPGDNYGYTF; cdr3_nt: TGTGCCAGCAGCTTATGGCCGGGGGACAACTATGGCTACACCTTC
cdr3_length: 16; d_call: TRBD1; j_call: TRBJ2-7; clone_size: few; v_call: TRBV7-9; cdr3_aa: CASSSTGTGGRHEQYF; cdr3_nt: TGTGCCAGCAGCTCTACCGGGACAGGGGGCCGGCACGAGCAGTACTTC
cdr3_length: 14; d_call: NA; j_call: TRBJ2-7; clone_size: few; v_call: TRBV7-2; cdr3_aa: CASSKPGQSYEQYF; cdr3_nt: TGTGCCAGCAGCAAGCCGGGACAATCCTACGAGCAGTACTTC
cdr3_length: 14; d_call: NA; j_call: TRBJ2-7; clone_size: many; v_call: TRBV6-1; cdr3_aa: CASSEPGQGYEQYF; cdr3_nt: TGTGCCAGCAGTGAGCCTGGGCAGGGCTACGAGCAGTACTTC
cdr3_length: 13; d_call: NA; j_call: TRBJ1-3; clone_size: NA; v_call: TRBV12-3/TRBV12-4; cdr3_aa: CATKDSSGNTIYF; cdr3_nt: TGTGCCACCAAGGATAGCTCTGGAAACACCATATATTTT
cdr3_length: 12; d_call: NA; j_call: TRBJ1-1; clone_size: few; v_call: TRBV12-3/TRBV12-4; cdr3_aa: CASSFIYTEAFF; cdr3_nt: TGTGCCAGCAGTTTCATCTACACTGAAGCTTTCTTT
cdr3_length: 11; d_call: NA; j_call: TRBJ2-1; clone_size: NA; v_call: TRBV7-8; cdr3_aa: CAHGTYNEQFF; cdr3_nt: TGTGCCCATGGGACCTACAATGAGCAGTTCTTC
cdr3_length: 14; d_call: NA; j_call: TRBJ1-2; clone_size: few; v_call: TRBV27; cdr3_aa: CASSLRGLNEGYTF; cdr3_nt: TGTGCCAGCAGTCTGAGAGGGCTTAATGAGGGCTACACCTTC
cdr3_length: 14; d_call: TRBD2; j_call: TRBJ2-5; clone_size: few; v_call: TRBV2; cdr3_aa: CARADSGDQETQYF; cdr3_nt: TGTGCCAGGGCTGATAGCGGGGACCAAGAGACCCAGTACTTC
cdr3_length: 18; d_call: TRBD2; j_call: TRBJ2-3; clone_size: few; v_call: TRBV7-9; cdr3_aa: CASSLLVAGGRVTDTQYF; cdr3_nt: TGTGCCAGCAGCTTACTCGTAGCGGGGGGGCGTGTCACAGATACGCAGTATTTT
cdr3_length: 17; d_call: TRBD2; j_call: TRBJ2-2; clone_size: NA; v_call: TRBV6-6; cdr3_aa: CASSYVPTSANTGELFF; cdr3_nt: TGTGCCAGCAGTTACGTGCCGACTAGCGCGAACACCGGGGAGCTGTTTTTT
cdr3_length: 15; d_call: NA; j_call: TRBJ1-1; clone_size: NA; v_call: TRBV6-8; cdr3_aa: CASSARLLDMPEAFF; cdr3_nt: TGTGCCAGCAGTGCGAGACTTTTAGATATGCCTGAAGCTTTCTTT
cdr3_length: 15; d_call: TRBD2; j_call: TRBJ2-3; clone_size: many; v_call: TRBV7-6; cdr3_aa: CASSPRLAGTDTQYF; cdr3_nt: TGTGCCAGCAGCCCGAGACTAGCGGGGACAGATACGCAGTATTTT
cdr3_length: 16; d_call: NA; j_call: TRBJ1-2; clone_size: many; v_call: TRBV12-5; cdr3_aa: CASGLALRDGNYGYTF; cdr3_nt: TGTGCTAGTGGTTTGGCCCTAAGGGACGGTAACTATGGCTACACCTTC
cdr3_length: 18; d_call: TRBD2; j_call: TRBJ2-1; clone_size: NA; v_call: TRBV4-2; cdr3_aa: CASSLDPSGDRFYNEQFF; cdr3_nt: TGTGCCAGCAGCCTAGACCCTAGCGGGGATCGTTTTTACAATGAGCAGTTCTTC
cdr3_length: 15; d_call: TRBD2; j_call: TRBJ2-1; clone_size: few; v_call: TRBV15; cdr3_aa: CATSRVAGGPNEQFF; cdr3_nt: TGTGCCACCAGCAGAGTAGCGGGGGGCCCCAATGAGCAGTTCTTC
cdr3_length: 17; d_call: TRBD1; j_call: TRBJ2-1; clone_size: NA; v_call: TRBV12-3/TRBV12-4; cdr3_aa: CASSPTEGAKNYNEQFF; cdr3_nt: TGTGCCAGCAGTCCTACCGAGGGGGCGAAGAACTACAATGAGCAGTTCTTC
cdr3_length: 15; d_call: TRBD2; j_call: TRBJ2-7; clone_size: NA; v_call: TRBV6-5; cdr3_aa: CASSYETSGPYEQYF; cdr3_nt: TGTGCCAGCAGTTACGAGACTAGCGGACCCTACGAGCAGTACTTC
cdr3_length: 15; d_call: TRBD2; j_call: TRBJ2-1; clone_size: many; v_call: TRBV7-8; cdr3_aa: CASTSEGSGGAARFF; cdr3_nt: TGTGCCAGCACCTCCGAGGGTAGCGGGGGGGCCGCCCGGTTCTTC
cdr3_length: 13; d_call: NA; j_call: TRBJ2-5; clone_size: few; v_call: TRBV7-9; cdr3_aa: CASSLGKQETQYF; cdr3_nt: TGTGCCAGCAGCTTGGGTAAACAAGAGACCCAGTACTTC
cdr3_length: 13; d_call: NA; j_call: TRBJ1-2; clone_size: NA; v_call: TRBV29-1; cdr3_aa: CSVDQGLGDGYTF; cdr3_nt: TGCAGCGTTGATCAGGGACTGGGGGATGGCTACACCTTC
cdr3_length: 14; d_call: NA; j_call: TRBJ1-4; clone_size: NA; v_call: TRBV12-5; cdr3_aa: CASGSDSTNEKLFF; cdr3_nt: TGTGCTAGTGGTTCAGACAGTACTAATGAAAAACTGTTTTTT
cdr3_length: 16; d_call: TRBD1; j_call: TRBJ2-5; clone_size: NA; v_call: TRBV3-1; cdr3_aa: CASSHSTGGGQETQYF; cdr3_nt: TGTGCCAGCAGCCATTCCACAGGGGGCGGTCAAGAGACCCAGTACTTC
cdr3_length: 14; d_call: TRBD2; j_call: TRBJ2-2; clone_size: many; v_call: TRBV6-5; cdr3_aa: CASSLAGGTGELFF; cdr3_nt: TGTGCCAGCAGCTTAGCGGGGGGGACCGGGGAGCTGTTTTTT
cdr3_length: 13; d_call: NA; j_call: TRBJ1-1; clone_size: many; v_call: TRBV7-2; cdr3_aa: CASRGGSNTEAFF; cdr3_nt: TGTGCCAGCCGCGGGGGCTCGAACACTGAAGCTTTCTTT
cdr3_length: 16; d_call: NA; j_call: TRBJ2-2; clone_size: few; v_call: TRBV28; cdr3_aa: CASSLPVGTPAGELFF; cdr3_nt: TGTGCCAGCAGTTTGCCGGTCGGGACCCCTGCCGGGGAGCTGTTTTTT
cdr3_length: 13; d_call: TRBD1; j_call: TRBJ1-2; clone_size: NA; v_call: TRBV13; cdr3_aa: CASSLTGATLSTF; cdr3_nt: TGTGCCAGCAGCTTAACAGGGGCCACATTAAGCACCTTC
cdr3_length: 15; d_call: NA; j_call: TRBJ2-3; clone_size: NA; v_call: TRBV19; cdr3_aa: CASSMVTGRADTQYF; cdr3_nt: TGTGCCAGTAGTATGGTGACAGGGAGGGCAGATACGCAGTATTTT
cdr3_length: 13; d_call: NA; j_call: TRBJ2-6; clone_size: NA; v_call: TRBV19; cdr3_aa: CASAGDGANVLTF; cdr3_nt: TGTGCCAGCGCAGGGGACGGGGCCAACGTCCTGACTTTC
cdr3_length: 15; d_call: NA; j_call: TRBJ2-1; clone_size: few; v_call: TRBV7-9; cdr3_aa: CASSLGVGTYNEQFF; cdr3_nt: TGTGCCAGCAGCTTGGGGGTAGGCACCTACAATGAGCAGTTCTTC
cdr3_length: 17; d_call: TRBD2; j_call: TRBJ2-5; clone_size: many; v_call: TRBV7-6; cdr3_aa: CASSLAGTSGGQETQYF; cdr3_nt: TGTGCCAGCAGCTTAGCAGGGACTAGCGGGGGCCAAGAGACCCAGTACTTC
cdr3_length: 16; d_call: TRBD2; j_call: TRBJ2-2; clone_size: many; v_call: TRBV7-2; cdr3_aa: CASSIRLAGNTGELFF; cdr3_nt: TGTGCCAGCAGCATTCGACTAGCGGGGAACACCGGGGAGCTGTTTTTT
cdr3_length: 15; d_call: TRBD1; j_call: TRBJ2-2; clone_size: few; v_call: TRBV11-2; cdr3_aa: CASSSWDRRTGELFF; cdr3_nt: TGTGCCAGCAGCTCCTGGGACAGGCGCACCGGGGAGCTGTTTTTT
cdr3_length: 15; d_call: NA; j_call: TRBJ1-6; clone_size: NA; v_call: TRBV2; cdr3_aa: CASSDWQGRNSPLHF; cdr3_nt: TGTGCCAGCAGTGACTGGCAGGGGCGAAATTCACCCCTCCACTTT
cdr3_length: 14; d_call: NA; j_call: TRBJ2-6; clone_size: few; v_call: TRBV9; cdr3_aa: CASSGFYGANVLTF; cdr3_nt: TGTGCCAGCAGCGGATTTTACGGGGCCAACGTCCTGACTTTC
cdr3_length: 16; d_call: NA; j_call: TRBJ2-6; clone_size: few; v_call: TRBV7-8; cdr3_aa: CASSLRGRAGANVLTF; cdr3_nt: TGTGCCAGCAGCTTAAGGGGCAGGGCTGGGGCCAACGTCCTGACTTTC
cdr3_length: 16; d_call: TRBD2; j_call: TRBJ2-1; clone_size: few; v_call: TRBV7-2; cdr3_aa: CASSLAQRGPYNEQFF; cdr3_nt: TGTGCCAGCAGCTTAGCGCAGCGGGGGCCTTACAATGAGCAGTTCTTC
cdr3_length: 14; d_call: NA; j_call: TRBJ1-3; clone_size: NA; v_call: TRBV12-3/TRBV12-4; cdr3_aa: CASSLWGPGNTIYF; cdr3_nt: TGTGCCAGCAGTTTATGGGGCCCTGGAAACACCATATATTTT
cdr3_length: 14; d_call: NA; j_call: TRBJ2-3; clone_size: NA; v_call: TRBV7-9; cdr3_aa: CASRGAASTDTQYF; cdr3_nt: TGTGCCAGCAGGGGGGCCGCTAGCACAGATACGCAGTATTTT
cdr3_length: 17; d_call: TRBD1; j_call: TRBJ1-1; clone_size: NA; v_call: TRBV14; cdr3_aa: CASSLTPSHDRGCEAFF; cdr3_nt: TGTGCCAGCAGCCTAACGCCCTCTCACGACAGGGGCTGTGAAGCTTTCTTT
cdr3_length: 15; d_call: TRBD2; j_call: TRBJ2-5; clone_size: NA; v_call: TRBV4-1; cdr3_aa: CASSQDPASGVSQYF; cdr3_nt: TGCGCCAGCAGCCAAGATCCAGCTAGCGGGGTTTCCCAGTACTTC
cdr3_length: 14; d_call: NA; j_call: TRBJ1-2; clone_size: NA; v_call: TRBV25-1; cdr3_aa: CASSDGIPDYGYTF; cdr3_nt: TGTGCCAGCAGTGACGGGATCCCTGACTATGGCTACACCTTC
cdr3_length: 12; d_call: NA; j_call: TRBJ2-1; clone_size: NA; v_call: TRBV7-3; cdr3_aa: CASSFTGAEQFF; cdr3_nt: TGTGCCAGCAGCTTTACGGGGGCTGAGCAGTTCTTC
cdr3_length: 17; d_call: NA; j_call: TRBJ2-1; clone_size: few; v_call: TRBV20-1; cdr3_aa: CSARAGRVGGLEHEQFF; cdr3_nt: TGCAGTGCTAGAGCCGGACGAGTGGGGGGCTTAGAGCATGAGCAGTTCTTC
cdr3_length: 14; d_call: NA; j_call: TRBJ2-7; clone_size: many; v_call: TRBV7-6; cdr3_aa: CASSLETHTYEQYF; cdr3_nt: TGTGCCAGCAGCTTAGAGACTCATACCTACGAGCAGTACTTC
cdr3_length: 15; d_call: NA; j_call: TRBJ2-3; clone_size: few; v_call: TRBV24-1; cdr3_aa: CATSDPQQGPDTQYF; cdr3_nt: TGTGCCACCAGTGACCCTCAACAGGGTCCAGATACGCAGTATTTT
cdr3_length: 12; d_call: NA; j_call: TRBJ2-3; clone_size: NA; v_call: TRBV19; cdr3_aa: CASSPGVDTQYF; cdr3_nt: TGTGCCAGTAGTCCAGGGGTGGATACGCAGTATTTT
cdr3_length: 15; d_call: NA; j_call: TRBJ1-2; clone_size: NA; v_call: TRBV20-1; cdr3_aa: CSASTLEGGDLGYTF; cdr3_nt: TGCAGTGCTAGTACCCTAGAGGGAGGTGATTTGGGCTACACCTTC
cdr3_length: 14; d_call: NA; j_call: TRBJ2-2; clone_size: NA; v_call: TRBV4-3; cdr3_aa: CASSQGGDNGELFF; cdr3_nt: TGCGCCAGCAGCCAAGGGGGGGACAACGGGGAGCTGTTTTTT
cdr3_length: 16; d_call: TRBD1; j_call: TRBJ1-3; clone_size: NA; v_call: TRBV7-2; cdr3_aa: CASSPGGPISGNTIYF; cdr3_nt: TGTGCCAGCAGCCCAGGGGGGCCAATCTCTGGAAACACCATATATTTT
cdr3_length: 15; d_call: NA; j_call: TRBJ2-3; clone_size: NA; v_call: TRBV10-3; cdr3_aa: CAIRKTQGGTDTQYF; cdr3_nt: TGTGCCATCAGAAAAACTCAGGGCGGCACAGATACGCAGTATTTT
cdr3_length: 16; d_call: NA; j_call: TRBJ2-2; clone_size: NA; v_call: TRBV7-9; cdr3_aa: CASSLGPMVYTGELFF; cdr3_nt: TGTGCCAGCAGCTTGGGCCCGATGGTGTATACCGGGGAGCTGTTTTTT
cdr3_length: 15; d_call: NA; j_call: TRBJ2-3; clone_size: NA; v_call: TRBV6-2/TRBV6-3; cdr3_aa: CASSAFGGGTDTQYF; cdr3_nt: TGTGCCAGCAGCGCGTTCGGGGGAGGCACAGATACGCAGTATTTT